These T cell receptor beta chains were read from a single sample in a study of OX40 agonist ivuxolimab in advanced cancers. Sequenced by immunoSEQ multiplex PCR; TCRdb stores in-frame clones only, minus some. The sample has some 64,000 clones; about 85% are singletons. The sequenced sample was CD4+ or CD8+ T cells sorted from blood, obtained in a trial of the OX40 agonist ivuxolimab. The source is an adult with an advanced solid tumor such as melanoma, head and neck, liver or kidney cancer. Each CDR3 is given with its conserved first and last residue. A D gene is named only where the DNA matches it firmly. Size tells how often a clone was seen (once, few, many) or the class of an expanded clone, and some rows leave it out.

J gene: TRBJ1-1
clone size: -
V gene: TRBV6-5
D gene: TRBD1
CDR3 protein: CASSYSNRGTEAFF
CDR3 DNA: TGTGCCAGCAGTTACTCGAACAGGGGCACTGAAGCTTTCTTT

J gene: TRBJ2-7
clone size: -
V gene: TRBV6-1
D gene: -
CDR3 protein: CASHERAELYYEQYF
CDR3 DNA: TGTGCCAGCCATGAGCGAGCAGAACTTTACTACGAGCAGTACTTC

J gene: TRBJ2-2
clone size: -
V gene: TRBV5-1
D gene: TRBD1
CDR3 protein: CASGINRGGTGELFF
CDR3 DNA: TGCGCCAGCGGAATAAACAGGGGCGGGACCGGGGAGCTGTTTTTT

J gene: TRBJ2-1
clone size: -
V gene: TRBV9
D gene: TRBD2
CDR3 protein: CASSPQTSGRKQFF
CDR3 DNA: TGTGCCAGCAGCCCCCAAACTAGCGGGAGGAAGCAGTTCTTC

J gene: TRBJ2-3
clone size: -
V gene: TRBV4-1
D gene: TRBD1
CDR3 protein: CASSQDIRTGRTDTQYF
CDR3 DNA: TGCGCCAGCAGCCAAGATATAAGGACAGGGCGCACAGATACGCAGTATTTT

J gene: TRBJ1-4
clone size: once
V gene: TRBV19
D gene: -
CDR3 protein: CASSLSGEKLFF
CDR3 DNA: TGTGCCAGTAGTTTGAGTGGTGAAAAACTGTTTTTT

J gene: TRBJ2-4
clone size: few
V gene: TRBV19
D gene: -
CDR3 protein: CASIWDPANIQYF
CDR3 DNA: TGTGCCAGTATTTGGGACCCGGCAAACATTCAGTACTTC

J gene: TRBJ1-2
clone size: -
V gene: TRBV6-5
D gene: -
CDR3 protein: CASSLFKTGFYGYTF
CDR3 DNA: TGTGCCAGCAGTTTATTCAAGACAGGATTCTATGGCTACACCTTC

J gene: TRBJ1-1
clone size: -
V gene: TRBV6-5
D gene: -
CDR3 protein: CASSYGVRGETEAFF
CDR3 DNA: TGTGCCAGCAGTTACGGAGTCAGGGGAGAGACTGAAGCTTTCTTT

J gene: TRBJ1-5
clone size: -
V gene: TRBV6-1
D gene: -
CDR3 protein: CASSDERRGGSNQPQHF
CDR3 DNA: TGTGCCAGCAGTGACGAGCGTAGGGGAGGGAGCAATCAGCCCCAGCATTTT

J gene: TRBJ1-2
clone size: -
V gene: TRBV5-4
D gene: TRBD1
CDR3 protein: CASSPGTGYYGYTF
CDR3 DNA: TGTGCCAGCAGCCCGGGGACAGGATACTATGGCTACACCTTC

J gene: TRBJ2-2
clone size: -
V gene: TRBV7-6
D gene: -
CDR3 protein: CASRSPLTGNTGELFF
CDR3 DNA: TGTGCCAGCAGGTCACCTCTGACGGGGAACACCGGGGAGCTGTTTTTT

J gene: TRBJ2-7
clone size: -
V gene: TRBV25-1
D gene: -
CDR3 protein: CASREVGEQYF
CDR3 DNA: TGTGCCAGCAGAGAGGTCGGCGAGCAGTACTTC

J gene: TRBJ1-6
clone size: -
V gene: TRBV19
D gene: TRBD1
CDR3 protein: CATRKTGTENSPLHF
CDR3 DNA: TGTGCCACCCGAAAAACCGGGACAGAGAATTCACCCCTCCACTTT

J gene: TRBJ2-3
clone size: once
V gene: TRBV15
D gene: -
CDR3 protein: CATSRDPGYGDTQYF
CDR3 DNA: TGTGCCACCAGCAGAGATCCAGGGTATGGGGATACGCAGTATTTT

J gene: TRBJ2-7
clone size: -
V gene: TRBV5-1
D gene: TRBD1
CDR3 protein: CASKTGQAPLGYEQYF
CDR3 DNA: TGCGCCAGCAAGACGGGACAGGCTCCCCTTGGGTACGAGCAGTACTTC

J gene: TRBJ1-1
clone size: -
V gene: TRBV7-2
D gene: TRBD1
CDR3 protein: CASSQTGGRTEAFF
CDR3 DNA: TGTGCCAGCAGCCAGACAGGGGGCAGGACTGAAGCTTTCTTT

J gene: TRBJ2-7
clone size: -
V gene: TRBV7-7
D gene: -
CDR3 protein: CASSADPGGLDEQYF
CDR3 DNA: TGTGCTAGCAGCGCCGACCCTGGGGGCTTAGACGAGCAGTACTTC

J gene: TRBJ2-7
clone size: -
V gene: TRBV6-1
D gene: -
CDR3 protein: CATGRGIAYEQYF
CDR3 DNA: TGTGCCACTGGGCGAGGGATAGCCTACGAGCAGTACTTC

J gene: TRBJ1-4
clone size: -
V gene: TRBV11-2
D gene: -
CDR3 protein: CASSLNWGRGFGNEKLFF
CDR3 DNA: TGTGCCAGCAGCCTAAACTGGGGCCGGGGGTTCGGGAATGAAAAACTGTTTTTT

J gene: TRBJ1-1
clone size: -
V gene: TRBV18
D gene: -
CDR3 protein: CASSPKNTEAFF
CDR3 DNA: TGTGCCAGCTCACCGAAGAACACTGAAGCTTTCTTT

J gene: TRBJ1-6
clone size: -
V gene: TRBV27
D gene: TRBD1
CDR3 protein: CASRGLGTGGYSYNSPLHF
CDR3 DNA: TGTGCCAGCAGAGGGTTGGGGACAGGGGGCTACTCCTATAATTCACCCCTCCACTTT

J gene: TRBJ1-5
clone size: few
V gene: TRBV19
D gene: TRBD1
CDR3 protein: CASSSDRGSNQPQHF
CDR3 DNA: TGTGCCAGTAGTTCCGACAGGGGGAGTAATCAGCCCCAGCATTTT

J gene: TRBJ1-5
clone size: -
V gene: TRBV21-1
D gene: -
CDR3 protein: CASSGGSGPGEGGQPQHF
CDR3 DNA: TGTGCCAGCAGCGGAGGGTCCGGCCCAGGGGAAGGAGGACAGCCCCAGCATTTT

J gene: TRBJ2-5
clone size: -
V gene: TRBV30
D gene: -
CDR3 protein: CAWSAHGGVKTQYF
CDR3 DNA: TGTGCCTGGAGTGCCCACGGGGGAGTCAAGACCCAGTACTTC

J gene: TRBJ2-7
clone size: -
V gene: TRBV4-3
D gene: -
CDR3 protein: CASSQDIVPGDYEQYF
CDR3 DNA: TGCGCCAGCAGCCAAGATATAGTGCCAGGGGACTACGAGCAGTACTTC

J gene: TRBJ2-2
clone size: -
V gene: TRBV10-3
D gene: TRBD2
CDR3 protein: CAISVGGDLNTGELFF
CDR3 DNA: TGTGCCATCAGTGTTGGGGGGGACTTGAACACCGGGGAGCTGTTTTTT

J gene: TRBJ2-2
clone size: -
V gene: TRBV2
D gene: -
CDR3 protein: CATGGGTSNTGELFF
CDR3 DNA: TGTGCCACCGGGGGCGGCACCTCGAACACCGGGGAGCTGTTTTTT

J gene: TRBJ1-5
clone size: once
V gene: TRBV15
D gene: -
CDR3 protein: CATSRVAGPGQPQHF
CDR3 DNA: TGTGCCACCAGCAGAGTTGCAGGACCAGGGCAGCCCCAGCATTTT